This T cell receptor beta chain is from a study of PD-1 blockade in classical Hodgkin lymphoma. Study-level results: A reduction in baseline TCR diversity was reportedly seen in newly diagnosed patients relative to healthy donors. Prior to therapy, complete responders displayed diversity much like that of newly diagnosed patients.

Time point: cycle 4 day 1 (C4D1), after 6 weeks of nivolumab. All trial patients relapsed after autologous stem cell transplantation. Trimming took 3 bases from V and 7 from J, leaving 16 bases between them. Per germline, CDR1 SGHRS and CDR2 YFSETQ. The CDR3 has 14 residues. In its sample, this clone was seen once. Its antigen remains unidentified. The assay was immunoSEQ multiplex PCR, and TCRdb's table has in-frame clones only and misses some. The table has around 57,000 clones, about nine tenths seen once. The chain carries TRBV5-1 and TRBJ1-2; a weak D match, TRBD1 (6 bases). The origin of this receptor is a human donor with classical Hodgkin lymphoma. This specimen was peripheral blood mononuclear cells (PBMCs), taken before the fourth cycle of nivolumab. CDR3 loop: CASSSSGGASGYTF. CDR3 DNA sequence: TGCGCCAGCAGCTCGTCTGGGGGGGCGAGTGGCTACACCTTC.